This TCR beta chain came from a study of T cell responses to AZD1222 COVID-19 vaccine. The assay was immunoSEQ multiplex PCR, and TCRdb's table has in-frame clones only and misses some. The data contain about 80,000 clones, approximately 90% of them singletons. Sequencing was performed on peripheral blood, taken 28 days after the second AZD1222 dose. This receptor was obtained from an adult who received the AZD1222 COVID-19 vaccine.

The CDR3 DNA is TGCAGCGTTGAAGCACGTTCCGGGAGCTCCTACGAGCAGTACTTC. Amino acids: CSVEARSGSSYEQYF. The gene calls are TRBV29-1 and TRBJ2-7, with D perhaps matching TRBD2 (6 bases). Trimming stripped 1 base from V and 0 bases from J, with 13 bases between. Germline CDR1 and CDR2: SQVTM and ANQGSEA. This CDR3 is 15 amino acids long.